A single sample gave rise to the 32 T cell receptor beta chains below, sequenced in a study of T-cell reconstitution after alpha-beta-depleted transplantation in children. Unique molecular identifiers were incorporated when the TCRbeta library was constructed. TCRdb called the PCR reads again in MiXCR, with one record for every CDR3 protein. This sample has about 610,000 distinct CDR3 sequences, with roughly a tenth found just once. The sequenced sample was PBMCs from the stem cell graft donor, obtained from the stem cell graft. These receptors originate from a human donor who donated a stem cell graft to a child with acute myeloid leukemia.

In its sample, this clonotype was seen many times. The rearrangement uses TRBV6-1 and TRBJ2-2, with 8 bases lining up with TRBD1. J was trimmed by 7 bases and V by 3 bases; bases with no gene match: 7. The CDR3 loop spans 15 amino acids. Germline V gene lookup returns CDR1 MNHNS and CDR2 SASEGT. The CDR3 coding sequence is TGTGCCAGCAGTGAGAGCAGGGGGCATGGCGGGGAGCTGTTTTTT. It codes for CASSESRGHGGELFF.

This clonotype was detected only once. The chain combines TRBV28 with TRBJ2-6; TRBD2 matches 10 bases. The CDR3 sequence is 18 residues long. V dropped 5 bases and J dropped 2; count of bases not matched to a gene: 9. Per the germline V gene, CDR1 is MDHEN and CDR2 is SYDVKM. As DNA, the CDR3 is TGTGCCAGCAGTCCATCAGCGGGAGGGTTGGCTGGGGCCAACGTCCTGACTTTC. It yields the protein CASSPSAGGLAGANVLTF.

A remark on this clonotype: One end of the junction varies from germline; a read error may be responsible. DNA of the CDR3: TGTGCCAGCGGAAGTCGACAGACAGAGGCCCAGTACTTC. It encodes CASGSRQTEAQYF. The rearrangement joins TRBV12-3 or TRBV12-4 to TRBJ2-5, with D possibly matching TRBD1 (5 bases). This CDR3 region has 13 residues.

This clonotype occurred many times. CDR3 loop: CASTPRQNSPYSGANVLTF. CDR3 in DNA: TGTGCCAGCACCCCAAGGCAGAACAGTCCCTACTCTGGGGCCAACGTCCTGACTTTC. J is TRBJ2-6 and V is TRBV14; D call uncertain. Germline CDR1 SGHDN, CDR2 FVKESK. This CDR3 has 19 amino acids. V gave up 7 bases and J gave up 0 bases, with 22 bases separating them.

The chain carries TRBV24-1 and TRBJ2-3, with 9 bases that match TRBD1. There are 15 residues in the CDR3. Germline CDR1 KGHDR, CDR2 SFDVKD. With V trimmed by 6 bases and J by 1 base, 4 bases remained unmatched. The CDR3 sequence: CATSSRDRGTDTQYF. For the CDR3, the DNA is TGTGCCACCAGTTCTCGGGACAGGGGCACAGATACGCAGTATTTT.

The CDR3 sequence: CASSASGSGANVLTF. The CDR3 coding sequence is TGTGCCAGCAGTGCAAGTGGGTCTGGGGCCAACGTCCTGACTTTC. The gene calls are TRBV6-1 and TRBJ2-6; D gene unclear. CDR1 MNHNS and CDR2 SASEGT come from the germline V gene. The V end lost 4 bases, the J end lost 1 base, and 8 bases lay between the germline ends. This CDR3 comprises 15 residues.

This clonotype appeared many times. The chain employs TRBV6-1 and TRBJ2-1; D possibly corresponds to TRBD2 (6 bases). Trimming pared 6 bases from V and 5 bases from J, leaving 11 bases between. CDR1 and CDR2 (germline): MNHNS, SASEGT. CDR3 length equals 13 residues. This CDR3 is CASRPTGDNEQFF. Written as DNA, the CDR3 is TGTGCCAGCAGACCAACGGGAGACAATGAGCAGTTCTTC.

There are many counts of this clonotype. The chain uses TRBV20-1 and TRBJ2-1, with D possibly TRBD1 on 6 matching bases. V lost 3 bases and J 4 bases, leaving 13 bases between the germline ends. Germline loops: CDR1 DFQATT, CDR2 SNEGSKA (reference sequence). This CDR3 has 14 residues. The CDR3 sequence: CSASIRGYYNEQFF. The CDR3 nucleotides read TGCAGTGCTAGCATCAGGGGTTATTACAATGAGCAGTTCTTC.

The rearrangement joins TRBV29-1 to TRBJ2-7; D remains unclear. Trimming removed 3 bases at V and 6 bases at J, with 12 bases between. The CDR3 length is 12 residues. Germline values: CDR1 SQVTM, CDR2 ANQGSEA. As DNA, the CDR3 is TGCAGCGTTGAGAAGAATTCGGGCGAGCAGTACTTC. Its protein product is CSVEKNSGEQYF.

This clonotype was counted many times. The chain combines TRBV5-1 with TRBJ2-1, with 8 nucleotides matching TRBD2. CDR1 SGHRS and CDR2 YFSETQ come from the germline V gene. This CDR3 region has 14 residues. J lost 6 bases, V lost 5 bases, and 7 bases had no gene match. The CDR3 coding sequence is TGCGCCAGCAGTGGAATAGCGGGAACCAATGAGCAGTTCTTC. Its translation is CASSGIAGTNEQFF.

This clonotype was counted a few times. CDR3 sequence: CASSLTEPQHF. The CDR3 DNA follows: TGTGCCAGCAGTTTAACCGAGCCCCAGCATTTT. V usage is TRBV12-3 or TRBV12-4 and J usage is TRBJ1-5; D is undetermined. The CDR3 runs 11 residues. Trimming removed 2 bases at V and 8 bases at J, with 4 bases between.

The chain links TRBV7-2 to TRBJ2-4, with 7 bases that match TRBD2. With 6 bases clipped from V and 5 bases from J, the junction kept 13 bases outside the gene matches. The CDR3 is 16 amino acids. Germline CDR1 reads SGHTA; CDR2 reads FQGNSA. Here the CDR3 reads CASSPSGPLGQNIQYF. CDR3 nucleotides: TGTGCCAGCAGTCCTAGCGGACCTTTGGGCCAAAACATTCAGTACTTC. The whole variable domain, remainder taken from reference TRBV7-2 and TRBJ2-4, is GAGVSQSPSNKVTEKGKDVELRCDPISGHTALYWYRQSLGQGLEFLIYFQGNSAPDKSGLPSDRFSAERTGGSVSTLTIQRTQQEDSAVYLCASSPSGPLGQNIQYFGAGTRLSVL.

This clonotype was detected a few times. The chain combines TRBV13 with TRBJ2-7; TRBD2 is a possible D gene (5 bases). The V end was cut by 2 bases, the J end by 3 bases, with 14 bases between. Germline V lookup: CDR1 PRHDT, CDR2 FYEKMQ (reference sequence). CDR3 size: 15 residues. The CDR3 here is CASSLRSGGGYEQYF. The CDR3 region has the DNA TGTGCCAGCAGCTTAAGAAGCGGAGGAGGCTACGAGCAGTACTTC.

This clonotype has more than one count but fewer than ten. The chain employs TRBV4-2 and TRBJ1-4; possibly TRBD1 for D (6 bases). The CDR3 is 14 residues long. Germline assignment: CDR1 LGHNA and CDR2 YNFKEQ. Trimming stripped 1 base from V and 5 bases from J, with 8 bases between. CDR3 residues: CASSQGTENEKLFF. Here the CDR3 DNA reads TGTGCCAGCAGCCAAGGGACAGAAAATGAAAAACTGTTTTTT.

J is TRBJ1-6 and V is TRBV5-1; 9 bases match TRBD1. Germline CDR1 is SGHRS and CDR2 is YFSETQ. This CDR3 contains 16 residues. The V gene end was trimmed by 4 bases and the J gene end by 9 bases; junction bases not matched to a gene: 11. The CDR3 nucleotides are TGCGCCAGCAGCCCGGAACCACAGGGGGCCGGTTCACCCCTCCACTTT. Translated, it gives CASSPEPQGAGSPLHF.

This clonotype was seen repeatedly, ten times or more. The CDR3 sequence is CSVGDGPYEQYF. In DNA form, the CDR3 reads TGCAGCGTTGGGGACGGACCATACGAGCAGTACTTC. The chain employs TRBV29-1 and TRBJ2-7; D is possibly TRBD1 or TRBD2 (5 bases each). With 4 bases removed from V and 4 bases from J, the gap between germline ends came to 11 bases. Germline CDR1 SQVTM, CDR2 ANQGSEA. This CDR3 region has 12 residues.

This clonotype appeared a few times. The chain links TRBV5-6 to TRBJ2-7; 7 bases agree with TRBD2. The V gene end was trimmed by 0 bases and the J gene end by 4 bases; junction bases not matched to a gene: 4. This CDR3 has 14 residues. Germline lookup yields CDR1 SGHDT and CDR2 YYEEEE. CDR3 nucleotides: TGTGCCAGCAGCTTGGGACCAGCGGGGTACGAGCAGTACTTC. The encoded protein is CASSLGPAGYEQYF.

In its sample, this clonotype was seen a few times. The chain's CDR3 is CASSPQPGTSGRRPDTQYF. The CDR3 nucleotides read TGTGCCAGCTCACCACAACCCGGGACTAGCGGGCGTCGCCCAGATACGCAGTATTTT. V gene TRBV18 combines with J gene TRBJ2-3; TRBD2 aligns across 12 bases. From germline, CDR1 is KGHSH and CDR2 LQKENI. The CDR3 is 19 amino acids. After removal of 1 base from V and 4 bases from J, the junction contained 12 bases not matched to a gene.

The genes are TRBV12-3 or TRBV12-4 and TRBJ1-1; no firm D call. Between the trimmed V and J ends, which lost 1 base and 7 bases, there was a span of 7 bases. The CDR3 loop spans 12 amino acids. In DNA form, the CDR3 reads TGTGCCAGCAGTTTAGGATCTTATGAAGCTTTCTTT. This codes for CASSLGSYEAFF.

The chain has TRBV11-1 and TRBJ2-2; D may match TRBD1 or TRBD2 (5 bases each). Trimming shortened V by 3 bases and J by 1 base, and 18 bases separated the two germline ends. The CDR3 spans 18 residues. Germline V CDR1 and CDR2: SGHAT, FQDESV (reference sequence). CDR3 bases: TGTGCCAGCAGCTTTGGGGCCAGAGGGCCTGGGAACACCGGGGAGCTGTTTTTT. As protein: CASSFGARGPGNTGELFF.

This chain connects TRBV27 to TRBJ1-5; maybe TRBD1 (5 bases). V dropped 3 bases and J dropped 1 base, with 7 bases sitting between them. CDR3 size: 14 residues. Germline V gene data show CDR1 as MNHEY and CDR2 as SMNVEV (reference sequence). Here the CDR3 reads CASSFRQSNQPQHF. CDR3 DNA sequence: TGTGCCAGCAGTTTTAGACAGAGCAATCAGCCCCAGCATTTT.

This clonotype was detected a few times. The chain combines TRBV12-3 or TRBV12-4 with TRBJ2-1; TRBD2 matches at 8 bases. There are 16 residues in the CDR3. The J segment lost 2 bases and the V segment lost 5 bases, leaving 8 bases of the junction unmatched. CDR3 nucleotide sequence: TGTGCCAGCAGTCCCAAGGGACTAGGCACCTACAATGAGCAGTTCTTC. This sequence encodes CASSPKGLGTYNEQFF.

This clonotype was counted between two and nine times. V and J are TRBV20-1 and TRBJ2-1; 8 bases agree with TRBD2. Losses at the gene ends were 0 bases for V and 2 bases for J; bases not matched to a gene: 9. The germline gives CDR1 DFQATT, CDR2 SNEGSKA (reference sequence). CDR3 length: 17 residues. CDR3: CSARDPRGAGAYNEQFF. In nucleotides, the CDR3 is TGCAGTGCTAGAGATCCCCGTGGAGCGGGGGCCTACAATGAGCAGTTCTTC.

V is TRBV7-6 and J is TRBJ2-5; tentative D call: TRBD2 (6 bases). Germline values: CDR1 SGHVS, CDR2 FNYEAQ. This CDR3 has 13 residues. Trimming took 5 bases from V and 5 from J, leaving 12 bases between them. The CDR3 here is CASSARGAETQYF. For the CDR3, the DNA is TGTGCCAGCAGCGCGCGGGGCGCGGAGACCCAGTACTTC.

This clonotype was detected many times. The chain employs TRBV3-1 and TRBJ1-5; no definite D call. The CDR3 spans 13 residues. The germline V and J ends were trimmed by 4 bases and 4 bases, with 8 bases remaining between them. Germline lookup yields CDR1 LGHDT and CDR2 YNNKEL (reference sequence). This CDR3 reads CASSPGRNQPQHF. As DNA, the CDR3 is TGTGCCAGCAGCCCGGGCAGAAATCAGCCCCAGCATTTT.

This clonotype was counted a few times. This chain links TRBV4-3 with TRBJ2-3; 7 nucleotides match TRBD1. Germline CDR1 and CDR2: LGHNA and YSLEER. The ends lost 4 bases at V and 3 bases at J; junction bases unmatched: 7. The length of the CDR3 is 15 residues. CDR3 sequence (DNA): TGCGCCAGCAGCCGAGACAGGGTTACAACAGATACGCAGTATTTT. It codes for CASSRDRVTTDTQYF.

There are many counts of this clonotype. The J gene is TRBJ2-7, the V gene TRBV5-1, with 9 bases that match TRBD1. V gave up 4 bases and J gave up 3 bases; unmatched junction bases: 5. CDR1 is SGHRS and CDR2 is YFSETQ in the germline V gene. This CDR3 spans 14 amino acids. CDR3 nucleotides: TGCGCCAGCAGCCCGACAGGGGGAGGCTACGAGCAGTACTTC. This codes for CASSPTGGGYEQYF.

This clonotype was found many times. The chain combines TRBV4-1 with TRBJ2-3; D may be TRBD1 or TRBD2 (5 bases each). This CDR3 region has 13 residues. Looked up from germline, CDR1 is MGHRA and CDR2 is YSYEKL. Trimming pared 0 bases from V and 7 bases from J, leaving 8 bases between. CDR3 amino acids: CASSQEGVNTQYF. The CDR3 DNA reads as TGCGCCAGCAGCCAAGAGGGGGTAAATACGCAGTATTTT.

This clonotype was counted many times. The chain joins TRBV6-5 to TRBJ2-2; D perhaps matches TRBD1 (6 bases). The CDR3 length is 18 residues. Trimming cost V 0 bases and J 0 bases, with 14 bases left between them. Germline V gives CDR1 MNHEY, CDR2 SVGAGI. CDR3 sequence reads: CASSYSRPGTPNTGELFF. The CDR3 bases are TGTGCCAGCAGTTACTCGAGGCCAGGGACACCGAACACCGGGGAGCTGTTTTTT.

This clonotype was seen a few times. CDR3 coding DNA: TGCGCCAGCAGCACATTAGCGGGATCCTACGAGCAGTACTTC. This encodes CASSTLAGSYEQYF. The genes are TRBV5-1 and TRBJ2-7; 8 bases line up with TRBD2. V trimming: 4 bases; J trimming: 1 base; junction bases outside the gene matches: 4. Germline assignment: CDR1 SGHRS and CDR2 YFSETQ. The CDR3 length is 14 residues. Looking up the rest from reference TRBV5-1 and TRBJ2-7 gives the full variable domain: KAGVTQTPRYLIKTRGQQVTLSCSPISGHRSVSWYQQTPGQGLQFLFEYFSETQRNKGNFPGRFSGRQFSNSRSEMNVSTLELGDSALYLCASSTLAGSYEQYFGPGTRLTVT.

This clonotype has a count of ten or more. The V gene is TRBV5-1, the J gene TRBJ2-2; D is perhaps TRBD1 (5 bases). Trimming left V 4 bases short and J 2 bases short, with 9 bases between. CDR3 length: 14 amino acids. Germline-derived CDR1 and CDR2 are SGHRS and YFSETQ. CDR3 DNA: TGCGCCAGCAGCATGGGGCGAAACACCGGGGAGCTGTTTTTT. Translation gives CASSMGRNTGELFF.

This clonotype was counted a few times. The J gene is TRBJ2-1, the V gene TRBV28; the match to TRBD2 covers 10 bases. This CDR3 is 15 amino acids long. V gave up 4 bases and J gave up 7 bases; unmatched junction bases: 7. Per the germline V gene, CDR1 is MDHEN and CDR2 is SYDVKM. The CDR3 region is CASSSTSGKWNEQFF. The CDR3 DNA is TGTGCCAGCAGTTCCACTAGCGGGAAGTGGAATGAGCAGTTCTTC.